This T cell receptor beta chain was sequenced in a study of blood T cell repertoires in COVID-19. Study in general: The origin of the acute and convalescent COVID-19 samples was the United States, Italy and Spain. T cells, B-cell-depleted T cells, or PBMCs supplied cDNA or gDNA.

Trimming cost V 0 bases and J 4 bases; bases outside gene matches: 2. The CDR3 covers 14 residues. Germline lookup yields CDR1 MNHEY and CDR2 SVGAGI. Original data processing: Counts of nucleated cells, estimated from reference gene primer amplification, were obtained. Repertoires were generated with immunoSEQ multiplex PCR, while TCRdb's copy carries only in-frame clones and drops some. That table furnishes V, J and clone size, whereas the DNA furnished D and trimming. In the table there are over 100,000 clones, roughly 88% of which are singletons. This chain joins TRBV6-5 and TRBJ1-2, with 7 bases matching TRBD1. Sequenced material: peripheral blood. The TCR originated in a woman aged 80 or over with active or convalescent COVID-19. The CDR3 nucleotides are TGTGCCAGCAGTTACTCGGGACAGCTCTATGGCTACACCTTC. Translated, it gives CASSYSGQLYGYTF.